Each of the 14 T cell receptor beta chains below was sequenced from the same sample in a study of T cells in Graves' hyperthyroidism and ophthalmopathy. TCR beta CDR3 region amplification was performed from RNA transcripts. First-round RT-PCR of the TCR CDR3 relied on the HTBI primer set. TCRdb re-called the multiplex PCR reads through MiXCR, storing one row per CDR3 protein. The sample contains about 620,000 distinct CDR3 sequences, 15% to 20% of which appear only once. What was sequenced was blood. Source of these receptors: a woman aged 25 to 45 with Graves' hyperthyroidism.

This clonotype was found many times. J is TRBJ2-2 and V is TRBV27; the D is unclear. The germline CDR1 and CDR2 sequences are MNHEY and SMNVEV (reference sequence). Trimming removed 5 bases from V and 2 bases from J, with 6 bases in between. This CDR3 comprises 13 residues. CDR3 loop: CASSPVNTGELFF. For the CDR3, the DNA is TGTGCCAGCAGTCCGGTCAACACCGGGGAGCTGTTTTTT.

The rearrangement links TRBV2 to TRBJ1-5; D is possibly TRBD1 (5 bases). CDR3 length: 14 residues. Germline loops: CDR1 SNHLY, CDR2 FYNNEI. The V and J ends lost 6 bases and 7 bases respectively, with 16 bases between them. The CDR3 reads CASRKGTVEQPQHF. The CDR3 nucleotides are TGTGCCAGCAGGAAAGGGACCGTGGAGCAGCCCCAGCATTTT.

This clonotype was seen at least ten times. CDR3 nucleotide sequence: TGTGCCACCAGTGACCCCAATAGCAATCAGCCCCAGCATTTT. It specifies CATSDPNSNQPQHF. This chain connects TRBV24-1 to TRBJ1-5; D is unclear. V lost 4 bases, J lost 0 bases, and 6 bases lay in between. The germline V gene has CDR1 KGHDR and CDR2 SFDVKD. The CDR3 length is 14 residues.

The J gene is TRBJ1-6, the V gene TRBV5-1, with 8 nucleotides matching TRBD1. The CDR3 sequence is 15 residues long. CDR1 is SGHRS, CDR2 YFSETQ, per germline. V was pared by 0 bases and J by 7 bases, with 3 bases of the junction left unmatched. The CDR3 bases are TGCGCCAGCAGCTTGGAGGGGACAGGCAATTCACCCCTCCACTTT. Its protein is CASSLEGTGNSPLHF.

Many counts were recorded for this clonotype. This chain connects TRBV6-1 to TRBJ2-3; 10 bases are a match to TRBD1. With V trimmed by 6 bases and J by 5 bases, 8 bases remained unmatched. The CDR3 totals 15 residues. Germline assignment: CDR1 MNHNS and CDR2 SASEGT. CDR3 in DNA: TGTGCCAGCAGCCCGGACAGGGGGTGGATAGATACGCAGTATTTT. This gives the protein CASSPDRGWIDTQYF.

There are many counts of this clonotype. CDR3 sequence: CASSLRSQETQYF. The CDR3 DNA sequence: TGTGCCAGCAGCTTGCGCTCTCAAGAGACCCAGTACTTC. The chain combines TRBV5-6 with TRBJ2-5; no definite D call. The V gene's germline CDR1 is SGHDT and CDR2 YYEEEE. V lost 1 base to trimming and J lost 2 bases, with 6 bases between them. The CDR3 length is 13 residues.

The rearrangement links TRBV28 to TRBJ2-7; D might be TRBD1 or TRBD2, each matching 5 bases. The CDR3 has 14 residues. With 5 bases removed from V and 3 bases from J, the gap between germline ends came to 14 bases. The germline CDR1 and CDR2 sequences are MDHEN and SYDVKM. The CDR3 reads CASSPWGRDYEQYF. The DNA of the CDR3 is TGTGCCAGCAGTCCCTGGGGACGGGACTACGAGCAGTACTTC.

This clonotype was counted many times. In DNA form, the CDR3 reads TGTGCCAGCAGACAGGGCCCCTCTAATCAGCCCCAGCATTTT. Translated: CASRQGPSNQPQHF. The J gene is TRBJ1-5, the V gene TRBV28; TRBD1 might be the D (6 bases). The CDR3 is 14 residues long. V was clipped by 6 bases and J by 4 bases, with 13 bases between them. Per germline, CDR1 MDHEN and CDR2 SYDVKM.

This clonotype was counted many times. The chain employs TRBV18 and TRBJ2-3; D is ambiguous. CDR1 is KGHSH, CDR2 LQKENI, per germline. V shed 5 bases and J shed 4 bases, with 19 bases lying between them. This CDR3 region has 16 residues. In DNA, the CDR3 is TGTGCCAGCTCAGACGGACGGGCAGCTGGCTCAGATACGCAGTATTTT. Translated, it gives CASSDGRAAGSDTQYF.

This clonotype has at least ten counts. This rearrangement joins TRBV3-1 to TRBJ2-1; 9 bases map to TRBD2. V lost 1 base to trimming and J lost 12 bases; unmatched junction nucleotides: 10. CDR1 is LGHDT, CDR2 YNNKEL, per germline (reference sequence). The CDR3 extends over 15 amino acids. CDR3 region: CASSQGLAEGLGQFF. The CDR3 coding sequence is TGTGCCAGCAGCCAAGGACTAGCGGAGGGCCTTGGGCAGTTCTTC.

There are many counts of this clonotype. The CDR3 is CASSPGQGGAYEQYF. In nucleotides, the CDR3 is TGCGCCAGCAGCCCTGGACAGGGAGGGGCCTACGAGCAGTACTTC. This chain joins TRBV5-1 and TRBJ2-7; TRBD1 is a possible D gene (8 bases). CDR1 and CDR2 (germline): SGHRS, YFSETQ. CDR3 length: 15 residues. V was shortened by 4 bases and J by 2 bases, with 16 bases between the two germline ends.

The chain has TRBV27 and TRBJ2-7, with TRBD1 identical over 10 bases. Germline CDR1 is MNHEY and CDR2 is SMNVEV (reference sequence). There are 14 residues in the CDR3. J was trimmed by 2 bases and V by 5 bases; bases with no gene match: 3. The CDR3 sequence is CASSGTGDPYEQYF. In DNA form, the CDR3 reads TGTGCCAGCAGTGGGACAGGGGACCCCTACGAGCAGTACTTC.

This clonotype has only a few counts. The rearrangement uses TRBV20-1 and TRBJ2-3; possible D gene TRBD1, 6 bases. Trimming removed 0 bases from V and 0 bases from J, with 10 bases in between. This CDR3 is built from 15 residues. Germline V gene data show CDR1 as DFQATT and CDR2 as SNEGSKA (reference sequence). CDR3: CSARDQGTSTDTQYF. The DNA for the CDR3 is TGCAGTGCTAGAGATCAGGGGACGAGCACAGATACGCAGTATTTT.

V and J are TRBV2 and TRBJ2-2, with TRBD2 matching over 9 bases. This CDR3 is 12 amino acids long. The J segment lost 7 bases and the V segment lost 8 bases, leaving 2 bases of the junction unmatched. Germline CDR1 SNHLY, CDR2 FYNNEI. The CDR3 region is CASPREGGELFF. CDR3 nucleotide sequence: TGTGCCAGCCCGCGGGAGGGCGGGGAGCTGTTTTTT.